These T cell receptor beta chains were read from a single sample in a study of a mutant IDH1 vaccine in newly diagnosed glioma. No antigen has been identified for these receptors. The method was immunoSEQ multiplex PCR; TCRdb's version includes in-frame clones alone and lacks a portion of them. Among about 64,000 clones, 65% to 85% were seen once, and the ten largest hold approximately 10%. Source: PBMCs, taken from a glioma patient whose treatment included an IDH1 peptide vaccine. Receptors were obtained from a woman in her fifties or sixties with glioma. Both conserved end residues are part of each CDR3.

>TRBV4-1
CASSQAVGGGNEQFF
>TRBV7-8
CASSLGREITDTQYF
>TRBV7-3
CASSPRESNYGYTF
>TRBV5-1
CASSSALTSGGSGANVLTF
>TRBV19
CASSDRGHPGELFF
>TRBV7-9
CASSLATGEETQYF
>TRBV28
CASSVEGKGYTF
>TRBV5-4
CASSLAGGEVTEAFF
>TRBV28
CASRQLNQPQHF
>TRBV27
CASSLDPLVAGDLTDTQYF
>TRBV30
CAWSPRDGGLVLYNSPLHF
>TRBV27
CASRDAPGVQYF
>TRBV6-1
CASKLTGAETQYF
>TRBV18
CASSPAGTGGIGYTF
>TRBV7-3
CASSPGLAFSYEQFF
>TRBV27
CASSSGGELFF
>TRBV19
CASSLPLQGNTEAFF
>TRBV10-3
CAISLRNRDSYTIYF
>TRBV19
CASNPGTSNQPQHF
>TRBV5-1
CASSAGQVQDPKGYTF
>TRBV5-6
CASSGYLRGYPYEQYF
>TRBV29-1
CSGREGRDQYF
>TRBV18
CASSPPWVTEAFF
>TRBV4-1
CASSQDLAGIAYGYTF